One sample yielded the 16 T cell receptor beta chains listed below, sequenced in a study of Graves' ophthalmopathy and Graves' hyperthyroidism. The TCR beta CDR3 regions underwent amplification from RNA transcripts. Scientists carried out first-round RT-PCR using HTBI primers and then a second-round multiplex PCR. Each CDR3 protein is one row after TCRdb ran MiXCR on the multiplex PCR reads. The data show about 620,000 distinct CDR3 sequences, with roughly 20% seen just once and approximately 7% held by the top ten. The sequenced material came from peripheral blood. The source is a woman between 18 and 29 years old with stable Graves' hyperthyroidism. Some clones in this sample may be carry-over from other donors' samples.

This clonotype has ten or more counts. This sequence joins TRBV20-1 and TRBJ2-3; D ambiguous. CDR1 and CDR2 from the germline V gene are DFQATT and SNEGSKA (reference sequence). V shed 6 bases and J shed 4 bases, with 8 bases lying between them. The CDR3 runs 11 residues. CDR3: CSAQGSDTQYF. CDR3 DNA: TGCAGTGCCCAAGGGTCAGATACGCAGTATTTT.

Notes on this clonotype: Relative to the germline gene, one junction end is altered; a read error may explain this. V is TRBV28 and J is TRBJ2-7; D is possibly TRBD2 (5 bases). This CDR3 region has 15 residues. Germline CDR1 MDHEN, CDR2 SYDVKM. Here the CDR3 DNA reads TGTGCCAGCAGTCCCTCATCCGTGGAGGCCTACGATCAGTACTTC. The encoded protein is CASSPSSVEAYDQYF.

This clonotype has a handful of counts. V gene TRBV20-1 combines with J gene TRBJ2-7; the match to TRBD2 covers 9 bases. Germline V gene lookup returns CDR1 DFQATT and CDR2 SNEGSKA (reference sequence). With 0 bases clipped from V and 4 bases from J, the junction kept 7 bases outside the gene matches. CDR3 length: 15 residues. The CDR3 reads CSAREREGLGYEQYF. The CDR3 bases are TGCAGTGCTAGAGAGCGGGAGGGCCTAGGATACGAGCAGTACTTC.

This clonotype came up many times. The chain recombines TRBV20-1 with TRBJ2-7; the D gene is possibly TRBD1 (6 bases). This CDR3 has 14 amino acids. The germline gives CDR1 DFQATT, CDR2 SNEGSKA (reference sequence). The V gene lost 4 bases and the J gene lost 5 bases, with 18 bases spanning the gap. The CDR3, as DNA: TGCAGTGCTACTACAGGGTTAAAAGGCCACGAGCAGTACTTC. Translated, it gives CSATTGLKGHEQYF.

This clonotype was seen a few times. The chain combines TRBV5-6 with TRBJ1-5; 11 bases fit TRBD1. The trim removed 1 base at V and 12 bases at J, leaving 9 bases unmatched. The V gene's germline CDR1 is SGHDT and CDR2 YYEEEE. This CDR3 spans 15 amino acids. The CDR3 nucleotides are TGTGCCAGCAGCTTGACAACCGGGACAGGGGGGTTCCAGCATTTT. Residues: CASSLTTGTGGFQHF. Using reference TRBV5-6 and TRBJ1-5 for the parts outside the CDR3, the full variable domain is DAGVTQSPTHLIKTRGQQVTLRCSPKSGHDTVSWYQQALGQGPQFIFQYYEEEERQRGNFPDRFSGHQFPNYSSELNVNALLLGDSALYLCASSLTTGTGGFQHFGDGTRLSIL.

The V gene is TRBV28, the J gene TRBJ2-5; D is possibly TRBD1 (6 bases). V lost 5 bases to trimming and J lost 2 bases, with 15 bases between them. This CDR3 comprises 15 residues. Germline V gene data show CDR1 as MDHEN and CDR2 as SYDVKM. The CDR3 DNA is TGTGCCAGCAGTCCTGGGACACTTTATCAAGAGACCCAGTACTTC. Translation: CASSPGTLYQETQYF.

CDR3: CASSFDRQGGDYGYTF. CDR3 in DNA: TGCGCCAGCAGCTTTGACCGACAGGGGGGTGACTATGGCTACACCTTC. The gene calls are TRBV5-1 and TRBJ1-2, with 9 nucleotides matching TRBD1. The germline V gene encodes CDR1 SGHRS and CDR2 YFSETQ. The CDR3 has 16 residues. V shed 2 bases, J shed 3 bases, and the junction held 8 bases outside the gene matches.

The chain couples TRBV28 to TRBJ2-5; D gene unclear. Germline V gives CDR1 MDHEN, CDR2 SYDVKM. The length of the CDR3 is 11 residues. V was shortened by 10 bases and J by 5 bases, with 11 bases between the two germline ends. The CDR3 DNA sequence: TGTGCCATACGACGACGGGAGACCCAGTACTTC. Its protein product is CAIRRRETQYF. Full variable domain (missing parts from reference TRBV28 and TRBJ2-5): DVKVTQSSRYLVKRTGEKVFLECVQDMDHENMFWYRQDPGLGLRLIYFSYDVKMKEKGDIPEGYSVSREKKERFSLILESASTNQTSMYLCAIRRRETQYFGPGTRLLVL.

There are many counts of this clonotype. The chain carries TRBV27 and TRBJ1-5; 7 bases are shared with TRBD1. This CDR3 has 14 residues. V was clipped by 5 bases and J by 7 bases; unmatched bases: 8. From germline, CDR1 is MNHEY and CDR2 SMNVEV (reference sequence). The CDR3, as DNA: TGTGCCAGCAGTACCTACACAGGGGACCAGCCCCAGCATTTT. This sequence encodes CASSTYTGDQPQHF.

This clonotype appeared many times. One junction end disagrees with the germline gene, perhaps due to a read error. The chain is built from TRBV4-1 and TRBJ2-7, with D perhaps TRBD1 (5 bases). Germline V gene sequence: CDR1 MGHRA, CDR2 YSYEKL. This CDR3 has 13 residues. DNA for the CDR3: TGTGCCAGCAGTCCGACAGTTTCCTACGAGCAGTACTTC. Translation: CASSPTVSYEQYF.

This clonotype was observed at least ten times. The V call is TRBV6-1, the J call TRBJ2-2, with D possibly being TRBD2 (6 bases). The ends were cut back, 6 bases at V and 6 bases at J, with 11 bases in the middle. Germline V gives CDR1 MNHNS, CDR2 SASEGT. This CDR3 comprises 13 residues. CDR3 region: CASRGRLAGELFF. The CDR3 region has the DNA TGTGCCAGCAGAGGGAGGCTGGCCGGGGAGCTGTTTTTT.

A few counts support this clonotype. The V call is TRBV12-3 or TRBV12-4, the J call TRBJ1-2; the D gene is possibly TRBD1 (6 bases). Between the trimmed V and J ends, which lost 5 bases and 4 bases, there was a span of 20 bases. The CDR3 is 16 residues long. The CDR3 here is CASSRFLGGERYGYTF. As DNA, the CDR3 is TGTGCCAGCAGTCGATTCCTCGGGGGCGAGCGCTATGGCTACACCTTC.

This clonotype appeared many times. The chain has TRBV6-5 and TRBJ2-7, with 10 bases fitting TRBD1. The CDR3 is made up of 15 amino acids. Germline V gene data show CDR1 as MNHEY and CDR2 as SVGAGI. After removal of 6 bases from V and 6 bases from J, the junction contained 11 bases not matched to a gene. The CDR3 bases are TGTGCCAGCAGACCCCGGGACAGGGGTGTTTTCGAGCAGTACTTC. Its protein product is CASRPRDRGVFEQYF.

This clonotype has a count of ten or more. The chain links TRBV20-1 to TRBJ1-3; D is uncertain. The CDR3 length is 11 residues. Germline-derived CDR1 and CDR2 are DFQATT and SNEGSKA (reference sequence). V was trimmed by 6 bases and J by 7 bases, leaving 10 bases between them. The CDR3, as DNA: TGCAGTGCCCTCGGTCGGAACACCATATATTTT. Protein: CSALGRNTIYF.

The V call is TRBV12-3 or TRBV12-4, the J call TRBJ2-5; 12 nucleotides match TRBD2. The CDR3 has 16 amino acids. V lost 8 bases, J lost 2 bases, and 9 bases stayed unmatched. CDR3 nucleotide sequence: TGTGCCAGCGGCTCGGGGCTAGCGGGAGGGCAAGAGACCCAGTACTTC. Amino acids: CASGSGLAGGQETQYF.

This clonotype was seen a few times. The rearrangement joins TRBV5-6 to TRBJ2-7; D is unresolved. V gave up 3 bases and J gave up 2 bases, with 15 bases separating them. The CDR3 totals 15 residues. Germline-derived CDR1 and CDR2 are SGHDT and YYEEEE. This CDR3 reads CASSSSGLGTYEQYF. In nucleotides, the CDR3 is TGTGCCAGCAGCTCGTCCGGCCTTGGCACCTACGAGCAGTACTTC.